A selection of T cell receptor beta chains follows, all from one sample in a study of response to subunit inactivated influenza vaccine. Each CDR3 protein is one row after TCRdb ran MiXCR on the RT-PCR reads. The top ten clones hold approximately 3% of a sample with about 540,000 distinct CDR3 sequences, approximately 24% of them seen once. This same sample was also part of a study on T cells expressing NK-cell markers.

The source was CD4+ T cells sorted from PBMCs, collected about 13 days after vaccination. These receptors were obtained from a man between 45 and 60 years old who received an inactivated influenza vaccine. CDR3s include the opening cysteine and the closing phenylalanine or tryptophan. Each record gives: CDR3 length, J gene, V gene, CDR3 protein.

cdr3_length: 13
j_call: TRBJ2-1
v_call: TRBV20-1
cdr3_aa: CSAPRGAYNEQFF

cdr3_length: 14
j_call: TRBJ1-4
v_call: TRBV9
cdr3_aa: CASNGGGVLEKLFF

cdr3_length: 12
j_call: TRBJ1-5
v_call: TRBV20-1
cdr3_aa: CSYRTGDQPQHF

cdr3_length: 10
j_call: TRBJ1-2
v_call: TRBV29-1
cdr3_aa: CSGDFDGYTF

cdr3_length: 11
j_call: TRBJ1-1
v_call: TRBV7-9
cdr3_aa: CASSFGNRAFF

cdr3_length: 15
j_call: TRBJ2-5
v_call: TRBV4-3
cdr3_aa: CASSQDPGTQETQYF

cdr3_length: 16
j_call: TRBJ2-1
v_call: TRBV29-1
cdr3_aa: CSVDPTSRSSYNEQFF

cdr3_length: 15
j_call: TRBJ2-1
v_call: TRBV7-9
cdr3_aa: CASSLQGGSYNEQFF

cdr3_length: 15
j_call: TRBJ2-7
v_call: TRBV7-2
cdr3_aa: CASSLSTGSWGEQYF

cdr3_length: 13
j_call: TRBJ1-1
v_call: TRBV5-1
cdr3_aa: CASRAGTGSGAFF

cdr3_length: 16
j_call: TRBJ1-5
v_call: TRBV5-5
cdr3_aa: CASSPLSTPSNQPQHF

cdr3_length: 17
j_call: TRBJ1-6
v_call: TRBV7-2
cdr3_aa: CASSLMGGTGNISPLHF

cdr3_length: 14
j_call: TRBJ2-7
v_call: TRBV6-1
cdr3_aa: CASTTPRGAYEQYF

cdr3_length: 17
j_call: TRBJ2-3
v_call: TRBV20-1
cdr3_aa: CSARDHLRGMGTDTQYF

cdr3_length: 15
j_call: TRBJ2-7
v_call: TRBV18
cdr3_aa: CASSNQGTGAYEQYF

cdr3_length: 13
j_call: TRBJ2-1
v_call: TRBV5-1
cdr3_aa: CASSLGDSGEQFF